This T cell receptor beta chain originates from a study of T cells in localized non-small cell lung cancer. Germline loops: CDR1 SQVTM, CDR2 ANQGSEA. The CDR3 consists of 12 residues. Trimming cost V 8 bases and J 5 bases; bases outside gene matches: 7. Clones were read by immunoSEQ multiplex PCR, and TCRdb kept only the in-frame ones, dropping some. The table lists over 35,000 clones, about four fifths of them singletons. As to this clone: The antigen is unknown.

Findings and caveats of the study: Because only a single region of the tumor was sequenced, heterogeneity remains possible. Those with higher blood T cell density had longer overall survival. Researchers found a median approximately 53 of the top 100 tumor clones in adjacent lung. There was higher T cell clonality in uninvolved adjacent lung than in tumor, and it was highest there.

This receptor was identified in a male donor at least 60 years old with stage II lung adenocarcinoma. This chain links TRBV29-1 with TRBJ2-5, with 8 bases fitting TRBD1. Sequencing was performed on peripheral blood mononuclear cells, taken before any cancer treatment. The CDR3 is CSTRQGTETQYF. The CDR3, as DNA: TGCAGCACCCGACAGGGGACGGAGACCCAGTACTTC.